These 32 T cell receptor beta chains came from one sample sequenced in a study of beta chain features in type 1 diabetes (dated by TCRdb to 2017 to 2018). Libraries were made using the immunoSEQ multiplex PCR assay. The entire amount of isolated RNA was reverse transcribed using the High Capacity cDNA Reverse Transcription Kit, so the sequenced TCRB transcripts were expressed ones. Sourced from immuneACCESS, this table was stored by TCRdb with only in-frame sequences that have V and J called. A share of the clones is absent; for the studies checked, an unresolved V gene accounts for under half, and the remainder has no known explanation. Within this sample are hundreds of thousands of clones, with approximately 13% of them counted one time only. Of the sample, approximately 0.035% is held by the ten largest clones. Sequencing was performed on naive CD4+ T cells from blood. The sample's cell subset or site label, in plain terms: true naive CD4+ T cells. Receptors were obtained from a man aged 30 to 45 in good health.

This clone has just a few counts. The chain joins TRBV9 to TRBJ2-7; D could derive from TRBD1 or TRBD2 (5 bases each). Trimming cost V 0 bases and J 0 bases, with 13 bases left between them. Germline CDR1 is SGDLS and CDR2 is YYNGEE. The CDR3 extends over 16 amino acids. The CDR3 protein is CASSVGWDPNSYEQYV. CDR3 nucleotides: TGTGCCAGCAGCGTAGGGTGGGACCCGAACTCCTACGAGCAGTACGTC.

This clone was seen only a few times. V and J are TRBV9 and TRBJ1-3, with D possibly being TRBD1 (5 bases). Trimming removed 5 bases at V and 1 base at J, with 10 bases between. The CDR3 has 14 amino acids. Germline V gene sequence: CDR1 SGDLS, CDR2 YYNGEE. CDR3 protein: CASSDWGSGNTIYF. Written as DNA, the CDR3 is TGTGCCAGCAGTGATTGGGGGTCTGGAAACACCATATATTTT.

CDR3 in DNA: TGCGCCAGCAGCCGGGACCTCTACAATGAGCAGTTCTTC. Protein: CASSRDLYNEQFF. The genes are TRBV5-1 and TRBJ2-1; tentatively, D is TRBD1 or TRBD2 (5 bases each). This CDR3 comprises 13 residues. V was pared by 4 bases and J by 3 bases, with 8 bases between. CDR1 is SGHRS, CDR2 YFSETQ, per germline.

The chain links TRBV30 to TRBJ1-2, with unresolved D. V was clipped by 0 bases and J by 8 bases, with 28 bases between them. This CDR3 is 18 amino acids long. Germline CDR1 is GTSNPN and CDR2 is SVGIG (reference sequence). The CDR3 loop is CAWSVRWQIPITSGGYTF. DNA for the CDR3: TGTGCCTGGAGTGTACGGTGGCAGATCCCGATAACCTCGGGGGGCTACACCTTC.

The chain recombines TRBV27 with TRBJ2-5, with TRBD2 identical over 12 bases. This CDR3 is built from 17 residues. CDR1 is MNHEY, CDR2 SMNVEV, per germline (reference sequence). The V and J ends lost 6 bases and 1 base, in that order; junction bases with no gene match: 9. CDR3: CASRRLAGERFQETQYF. CDR3 nucleotide sequence: TGTGCCAGCAGGCGACTAGCGGGAGAACGATTCCAAGAGACCCAGTACTTC.

The rearrangement links TRBV19 to TRBJ2-4; 8 bases are a match to TRBD2. Trimming cost V 4 bases and J 0 bases; bases outside gene matches: 2. This CDR3 has 15 amino acids. The V gene's germline CDR1 is LNHDA and CDR2 SQIVND (reference sequence). The CDR3, as DNA: TGTGCCAGTAGTAGGACTAGCCTAGCCAAAAACATTCAGTACTTC. As protein: CASSRTSLAKNIQYF.

This clone has just a few counts. The V and J genes are TRBV10-3 and TRBJ2-1; the D gene could be TRBD1 or TRBD2 (5 bases each). CDR1 is ENHRY and CDR2 is SYGVKD in the germline V gene. The CDR3 spans 13 residues. The ends were cut back, 3 bases at V and 15 bases at J, with 18 bases in the middle. CDR3 bases: TGTGCCATCAGTGACACCGGGACCTCCGATTTGTTCTTC. This gives the protein CAISDTGTSDLFF.

The chain joins TRBV12-5 to TRBJ2-6, with D unclear. This CDR3 has 15 amino acids. The germline V and J ends were trimmed by 5 bases and 2 bases, with 10 bases remaining between them. CDR1 is LGHNT and CDR2 is FRNRAP in the germline V gene. The CDR3 reads CASGPGVAGANVLTF. CDR3 bases: TGTGCTAGTGGTCCCGGAGTAGCTGGGGCCAACGTCCTGACTTTC.

This chain uses TRBV7-2 with TRBJ2-1; perhaps TRBD2 as D (6 bases). In germline, CDR1 is SGHTA, CDR2 FQGNSA. The CDR3 is 16 residues long. With 5 bases removed from V and 0 bases from J, the gap between germline ends came to 14 bases. The CDR3 loop is CASSDGTLYSYNEQFF. CDR3 DNA sequence: TGTGCCAGCAGCGACGGGACTCTCTACTCCTACAATGAGCAGTTCTTC.

This clone was detected a few times. The chain combines TRBV28 with TRBJ1-5; D is undetermined. The CDR3 length is 12 residues. The V gene lost 1 base and the J gene lost 7 bases, with 5 bases spanning the gap. The germline CDR1 and CDR2 sequences are MDHEN and SYDVKM. The CDR3 nucleotides are TGTGCCAGCAGTTTATTTAGGCAGCCCCAGCATTTT. It yields the protein CASSLFRQPQHF.

This clone has just a few counts. The rearrangement uses TRBV10-3 and TRBJ2-7, with D maybe TRBD2 (6 bases). Germline loops: CDR1 ENHRY, CDR2 SYGVKD. The CDR3 runs 12 residues. V lost 10 bases to trimming and J lost 5 bases, with 15 bases between them. The DNA of the CDR3 is TGTGCCACTCTGGGACTGTCGGACGAGCAGTACTTC. Its protein is CATLGLSDEQYF.

This clone was detected only once. The V gene is TRBV4-1, the J gene TRBJ2-6, with D uncertain. In germline, CDR1 is MGHRA, CDR2 YSYEKL. The CDR3 has 15 residues. V dropped 6 bases and J dropped 1 base, with 10 bases sitting between them. CDR3 DNA: TGCGCCAGCAGACTGGTGGGATCTGGGGCCAACGTCCTGACTTTC. As protein: CASRLVGSGANVLTF.

This clone was counted a few times. This sample includes further DNA sequences coding for the same CDR3. The chain couples TRBV25-1 to TRBJ1-2; D ambiguous. CDR1 is MGHDK and CDR2 is SYGVNS in the germline V gene. The CDR3 is made up of 12 amino acids. Trimming shortened V by 1 base and J by 4 bases, and 4 bases separated the two germline ends. The DNA of the CDR3 is TGTGCCAGCAGTGAATCAGGCTATGGCTACACCTTC. It specifies CASSESGYGYTF.

This clone was counted ten times or more. This chain joins TRBV4-3 and TRBJ2-1, with 7 bases matching TRBD2. Germline V lookup: CDR1 LGHNA, CDR2 YSLEER. CDR3 length: 15 residues. Trimming removed 4 bases from V and 5 bases from J; junction bases left unmatched: 8. The chain's CDR3 is CASSLQAGTNNEQFF. The CDR3 coding sequence is TGCGCCAGCAGCCTACAGGCAGGGACTAACAATGAGCAGTTCTTC.

The rearrangement links TRBV20-1 to TRBJ1-2; D remains unclear. The CDR3 extends over 9 amino acids. Between the trimmed V and J ends, which lost 5 bases and 7 bases, there was a span of 5 bases. Per the germline V gene, CDR1 is DFQATT and CDR2 is SNEGSKA (reference sequence). DNA for the CDR3: TGCAGTGCTCCAGGTGGCTACACCTTC. Amino acids: CSAPGGYTF.

This clone was seen a single time. The chain combines TRBV2 with TRBJ1-2, with D uncertain. Trimming left V 5 bases short and J 8 bases short, with 12 bases between. Germline V gives CDR1 SNHLY, CDR2 FYNNEI. The CDR3 runs 12 residues. CDR3 residues: CASSQELGGYTF. In DNA, the CDR3 is TGTGCCAGCAGTCAGGAGCTCGGGGGCTACACCTTC.

The V call is TRBV11-2, the J call TRBJ2-3; the match to TRBD2 covers 9 bases. This CDR3 region has 15 residues. CDR1 is SGHAT and CDR2 is FQNNGV in the germline V gene. Unmatched junction bases numbered 7, after V lost 8 bases and J lost 1 base. The CDR3: CASCASGIGTDTQYF. CDR3 in DNA: TGTGCCAGCTGCGCTAGCGGGATCGGCACAGATACGCAGTATTTT.

This clone has just a few counts. This sequence joins TRBV4-2 and TRBJ2-5, with TRBD2 matching 10 bases. Germline V gene sequence: CDR1 LGHNA, CDR2 YNFKEQ. The V gene end was trimmed by 1 base and the J gene end by 5 bases; junction bases not matched to a gene: 7. The CDR3 has 16 amino acids. CDR3 sequence: CASSQASGRARETQYF. The CDR3 DNA is TGTGCCAGCAGCCAAGCAAGCGGGAGGGCTCGGGAGACCCAGTACTTC.

This clone was seen a few times. V and J are TRBV6-1 and TRBJ1-5, with a possible D match to TRBD1 (6 bases). CDR3 length equals 13 residues. Looked up from germline, CDR1 is MNHNS and CDR2 is SASEGT. The V end was cut by 10 bases, the J end by 8 bases, with 18 bases between. Here the CDR3 DNA reads TGTGCCACCGAAATTAGTCAGGGGAAGCCCCAGCATTTT. This sequence encodes CATEISQGKPQHF.

This clone was detected only a few times. The chain has TRBV2 and TRBJ1-2; no firm D call. CDR1 is SNHLY, CDR2 FYNNEI, per germline. The CDR3 totals 11 residues. Trimming pared 1 base from V and 5 bases from J, leaving 2 bases between. In DNA form, the CDR3 reads TGTGCCAGCAGTGAAGGATATGGCTACACCTTC. Translated, it gives CASSEGYGYTF.

This clone was counted between two and nine times. This chain uses TRBV7-2 with TRBJ2-1; D is possibly TRBD2 (6 bases). The CDR3 spans 14 residues. Trimming cost V 3 bases and J 9 bases, with 15 bases left between them. The germline V gene encodes CDR1 SGHTA and CDR2 FQGNSA. The chain's CDR3 is CASSLARDWVEQFF. The CDR3 bases are TGTGCCAGCAGCTTGGCGCGGGATTGGGTTGAGCAGTTCTTC.

The V gene is TRBV29-1, the J gene TRBJ1-1; no reliable D call. The germline V gene encodes CDR1 SQVTM and CDR2 ANQGSEA. This CDR3 has 12 residues. Trimming pared 6 bases from V and 1 base from J, leaving 9 bases between. CDR3 sequence: CSVNWGNTEAFF. CDR3 bases: TGCAGCGTAAACTGGGGGAACACTGAAGCTTTCTTT.

This clone was seen more than once but under ten times. The CDR3 is CASSLAGSMNTEAFF. The DNA of the CDR3 is TGTGCCAGCAGCTTAGCTGGGTCGATGAACACTGAAGCTTTCTTT. The chain links TRBV7-2 to TRBJ1-1; D not resolved. This CDR3 contains 15 residues. V shed 0 bases and J shed 0 bases, with 8 bases lying between them. CDR1 and CDR2 (germline): SGHTA, FQGNSA. Full variable domain (missing parts from reference TRBV7-2 and TRBJ1-1): GAGVSQSPSNKVTEKGKDVELRCDPISGHTALYWYRQSLGQGLEFLIYFQGNSAPDKSGLPSDRFSAERTGGSVSTLTIQRTQQEDSAVYLCASSLAGSMNTEAFFGQGTRLTVV.

The chain has TRBV4-1 and TRBJ2-1, with 10 positions matching TRBD2. CDR3 size: 18 residues. V was pared by 3 bases and J by 4 bases, with 12 bases of the junction left unmatched. Per germline, CDR1 MGHRA and CDR2 YSYEKL. The CDR3 sequence is CASSQIGLAAIQYNEQFF. The CDR3 bases are TGCGCCAGCAGCCAGATCGGACTAGCGGCCATACAATACAATGAGCAGTTCTTC.

A few counts support this clone. This rearrangement joins TRBV18 to TRBJ2-3; weak D call: TRBD1 (5 bases). The V and J ends lost 1 base and 1 base respectively, with 9 bases between them. CDR1 and CDR2 (germline): KGHSH, LQKENI. The CDR3 totals 15 residues. Here the CDR3 reads CASSPQGIGTDTQYF. The CDR3 coding sequence is TGTGCCAGCTCACCACAGGGGATTGGCACAGATACGCAGTATTTT.

V and J are TRBV9 and TRBJ1-4; the match to TRBD1 covers 9 bases. The CDR3 length is 14 residues. Germline CDR1 and CDR2: SGDLS and YYNGEE. V was clipped by 3 bases and J by 6 bases; unmatched bases: 3. This chain's CDR3 is CASSAGTGYEKLFF. CDR3 bases: TGTGCCAGCAGCGCGGGGACAGGGTATGAAAAACTGTTTTTT.

This clone was detected only a few times. The V gene is TRBV29-1, the J gene TRBJ2-3; D tentatively reads TRBD1 or TRBD2 (5 bases each). Per the germline V gene, CDR1 is SQVTM and CDR2 is ANQGSEA. This CDR3 is built from 15 residues. V was cut by 6 bases and J by 4 bases, with 20 bases left in between. The CDR3 region is CSVATGSRVADTQYF. DNA for the CDR3: TGCAGCGTAGCTACGGGATCCAGGGTAGCAGATACGCAGTATTTT.

This clone was observed a handful of times. V usage is TRBV25-1 and J usage is TRBJ1-2; 9 bases fit TRBD1. This CDR3 contains 13 residues. V trimming: 6 bases; J trimming: 9 bases; junction bases outside the gene matches: 8. Germline V gene sequence: CDR1 MGHDK, CDR2 SYGVNS. The CDR3 region is CASSPGTGYSYTF. DNA of the CDR3: TGTGCCAGCAGCCCAGGGACAGGGTATAGCTACACCTTC.

This chain joins TRBV25-1 and TRBJ1-2; 9 bases fit TRBD1. This CDR3 comprises 15 residues. With 1 base clipped from V and 5 bases from J, the junction kept 5 bases outside the gene matches. Per germline, CDR1 MGHDK and CDR2 SYGVNS. CDR3 region: CASSESGTGPYGYTF. DNA of the CDR3: TGTGCCAGCAGTGAATCCGGGACAGGGCCTTATGGCTACACCTTC.

The chain couples TRBV7-2 to TRBJ2-4, with a tentative D call TRBD2 (5 bases). The CDR3 sequence is 14 residues long. V was cut by 5 bases and J by 2 bases, with 10 bases left in between. Germline CDR1 and CDR2: SGHTA and FQGNSA. Here the CDR3 reads CASSPSGTKNIQYF. CDR3 in DNA: TGTGCCAGCAGCCCCTCGGGGACCAAAAACATTCAGTACTTC.

With regard to this clone: Different DNA sequences within this sample yield the same CDR3. The chain is built from TRBV7-3 and TRBJ1-1, with 7 bases that match TRBD1. J lost 1 base, V lost 3 bases, and 2 bases had no gene match. The CDR3 loop spans 14 amino acids. Per the germline V gene, CDR1 is SGHTA and CDR2 is FQGTGA. Here the CDR3 DNA reads TGTGCCAGCAGCTTCGACAGGGAGAACACTGAAGCTTTCTTT. It is translated as CASSFDRENTEAFF.

In this sample, this clone turned up a few times. The rearrangement uses TRBV7-2 and TRBJ1-6; D unresolved. Trimming shortened V by 2 bases and J by 14 bases, and 13 bases separated the two germline ends. Germline-derived CDR1 and CDR2 are SGHTA and FQGNSA. The CDR3 is 13 residues long. CDR3 protein: CASSLSLILALHF. The CDR3 nucleotides read TGTGCCAGCAGCTTAAGTTTAATTCTGGCCCTCCACTTT.